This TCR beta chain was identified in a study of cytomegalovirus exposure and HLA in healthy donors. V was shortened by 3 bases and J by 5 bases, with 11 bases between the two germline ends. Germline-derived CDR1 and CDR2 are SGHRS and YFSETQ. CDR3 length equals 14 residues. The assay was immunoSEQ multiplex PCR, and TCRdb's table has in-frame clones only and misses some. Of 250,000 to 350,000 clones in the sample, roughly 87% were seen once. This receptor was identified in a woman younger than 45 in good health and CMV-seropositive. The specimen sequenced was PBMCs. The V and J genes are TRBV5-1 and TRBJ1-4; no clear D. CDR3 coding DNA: TGCGCCAGCAGCTCCGGAAGTGTGAATGAAAAACTGTTTTTT. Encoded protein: CASSSGSVNEKLFF. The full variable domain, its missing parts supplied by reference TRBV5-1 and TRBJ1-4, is KAGVTQTPRYLIKTRGQQVTLSCSPISGHRSVSWYQQTPGQGLQFLFEYFSETQRNKGNFPGRFSGRQFSNSRSEMNVSTLELGDSALYLCASSSGSVNEKLFFGSGTQLSVL.